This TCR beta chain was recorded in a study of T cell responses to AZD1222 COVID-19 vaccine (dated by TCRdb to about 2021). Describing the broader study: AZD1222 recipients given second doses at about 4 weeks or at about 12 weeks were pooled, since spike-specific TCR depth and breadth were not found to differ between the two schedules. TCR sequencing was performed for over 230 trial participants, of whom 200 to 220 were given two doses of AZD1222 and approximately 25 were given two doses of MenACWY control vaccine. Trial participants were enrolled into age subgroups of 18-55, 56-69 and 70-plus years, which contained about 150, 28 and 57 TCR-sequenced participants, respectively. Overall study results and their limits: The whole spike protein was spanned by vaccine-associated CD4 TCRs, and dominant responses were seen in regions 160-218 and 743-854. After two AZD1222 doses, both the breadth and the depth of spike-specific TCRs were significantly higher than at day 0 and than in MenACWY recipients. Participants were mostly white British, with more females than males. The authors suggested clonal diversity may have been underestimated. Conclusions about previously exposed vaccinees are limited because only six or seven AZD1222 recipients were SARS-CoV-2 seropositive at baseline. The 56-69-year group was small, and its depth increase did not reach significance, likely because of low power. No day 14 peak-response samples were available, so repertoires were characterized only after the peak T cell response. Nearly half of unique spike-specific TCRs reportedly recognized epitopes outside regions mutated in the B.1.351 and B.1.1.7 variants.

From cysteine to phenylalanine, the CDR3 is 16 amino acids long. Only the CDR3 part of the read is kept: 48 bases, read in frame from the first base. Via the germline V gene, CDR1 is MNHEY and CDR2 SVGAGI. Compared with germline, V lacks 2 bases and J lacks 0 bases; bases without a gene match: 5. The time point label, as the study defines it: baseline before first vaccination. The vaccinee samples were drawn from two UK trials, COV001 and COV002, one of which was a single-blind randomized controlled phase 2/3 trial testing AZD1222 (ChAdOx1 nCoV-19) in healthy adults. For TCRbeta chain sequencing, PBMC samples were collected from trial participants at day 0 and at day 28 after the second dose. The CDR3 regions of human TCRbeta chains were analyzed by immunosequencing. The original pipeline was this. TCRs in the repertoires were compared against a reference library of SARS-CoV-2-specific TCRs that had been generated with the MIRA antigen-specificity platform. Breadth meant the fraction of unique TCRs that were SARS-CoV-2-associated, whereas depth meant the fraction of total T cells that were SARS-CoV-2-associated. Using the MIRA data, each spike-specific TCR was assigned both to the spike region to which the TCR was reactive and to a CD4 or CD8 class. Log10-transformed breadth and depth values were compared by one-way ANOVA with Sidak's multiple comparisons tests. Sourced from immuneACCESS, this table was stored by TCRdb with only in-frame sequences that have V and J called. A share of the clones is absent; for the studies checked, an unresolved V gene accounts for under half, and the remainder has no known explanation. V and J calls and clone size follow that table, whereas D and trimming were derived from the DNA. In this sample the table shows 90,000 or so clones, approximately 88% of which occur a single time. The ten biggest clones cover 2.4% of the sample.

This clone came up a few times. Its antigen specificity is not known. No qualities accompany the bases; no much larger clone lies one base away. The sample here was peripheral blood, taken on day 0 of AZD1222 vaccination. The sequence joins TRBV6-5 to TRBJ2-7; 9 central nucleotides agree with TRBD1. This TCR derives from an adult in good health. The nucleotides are TGTGCCAGCAGTTACGCGCGGACAGGGGACTCCTACGAGCAGTACTTC. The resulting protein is CASSYARTGDSYEQYF.